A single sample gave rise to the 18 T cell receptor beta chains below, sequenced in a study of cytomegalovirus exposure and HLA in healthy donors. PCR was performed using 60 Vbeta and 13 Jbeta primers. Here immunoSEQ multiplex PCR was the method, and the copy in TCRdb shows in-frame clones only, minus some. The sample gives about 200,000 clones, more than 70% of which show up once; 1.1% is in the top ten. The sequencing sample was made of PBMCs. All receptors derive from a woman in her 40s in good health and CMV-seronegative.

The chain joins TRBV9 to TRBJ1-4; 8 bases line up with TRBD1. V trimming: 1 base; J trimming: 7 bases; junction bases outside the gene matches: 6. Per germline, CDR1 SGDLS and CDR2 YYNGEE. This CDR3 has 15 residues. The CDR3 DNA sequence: TGTGCCAGCAGCGTATCCTCGGGACAGGTTGAAAAACTGTTTTTT. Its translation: CASSVSSGQVEKLFF.

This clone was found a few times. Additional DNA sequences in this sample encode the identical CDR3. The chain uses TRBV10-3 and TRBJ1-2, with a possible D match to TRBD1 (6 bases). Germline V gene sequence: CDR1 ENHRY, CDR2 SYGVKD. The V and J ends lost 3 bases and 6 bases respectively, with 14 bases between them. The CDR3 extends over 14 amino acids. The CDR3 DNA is TGTGCCATCAGTGAAGTCCAGGGGAAGGATGGCTACACCTTC. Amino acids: CAISEVQGKDGYTF.

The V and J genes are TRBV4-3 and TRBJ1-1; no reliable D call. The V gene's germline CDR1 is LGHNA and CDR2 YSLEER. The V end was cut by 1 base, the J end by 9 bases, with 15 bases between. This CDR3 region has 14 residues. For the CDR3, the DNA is TGCGCCAGCAGCCAAGTCGCGGGCAGGAGTAAAGCTTTCTTT. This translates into CASSQVAGRSKAFF.

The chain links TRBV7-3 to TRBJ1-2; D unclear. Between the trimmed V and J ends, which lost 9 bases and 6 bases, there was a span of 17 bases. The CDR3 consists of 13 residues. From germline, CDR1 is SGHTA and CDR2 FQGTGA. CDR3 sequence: CASGRRTDDGYTF. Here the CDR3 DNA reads TGTGCCAGTGGAAGACGGACTGATGATGGCTACACCTTC.

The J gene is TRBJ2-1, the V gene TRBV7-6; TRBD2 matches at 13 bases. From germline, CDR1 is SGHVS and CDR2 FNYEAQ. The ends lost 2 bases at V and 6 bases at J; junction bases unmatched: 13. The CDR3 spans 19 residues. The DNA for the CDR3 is TGTGCCAGCAGCTTACCAGTTTGGACTAGCGGGAGATTCGGCAATGAGCAGTTCTTC. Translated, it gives CASSLPVWTSGRFGNEQFF.

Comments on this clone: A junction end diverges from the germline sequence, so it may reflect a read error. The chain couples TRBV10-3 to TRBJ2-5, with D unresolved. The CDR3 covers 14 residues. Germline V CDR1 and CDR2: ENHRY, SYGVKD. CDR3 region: CAISRPGEQGTQYF. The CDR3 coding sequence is TGTGCCATCAGTCGGCCAGGCGAGCAAGGGACCCAGTACTTC.

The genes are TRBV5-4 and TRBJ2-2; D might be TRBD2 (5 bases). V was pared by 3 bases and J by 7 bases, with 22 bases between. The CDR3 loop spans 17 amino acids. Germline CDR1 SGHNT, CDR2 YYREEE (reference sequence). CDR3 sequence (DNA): TGTGCCAGCAGCTACCTACCACCGAGGGAATCACACGGGGAGCTGTTTTTT. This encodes CASSYLPPRESHGELFF.

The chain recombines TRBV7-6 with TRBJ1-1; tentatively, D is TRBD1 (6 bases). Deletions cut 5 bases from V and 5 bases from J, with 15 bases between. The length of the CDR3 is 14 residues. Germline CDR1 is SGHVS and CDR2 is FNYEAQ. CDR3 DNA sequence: TGTGCCAGCAGCCGACCGACAGGAAATACTGAAGCTTTCTTT. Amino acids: CASSRPTGNTEAFF.

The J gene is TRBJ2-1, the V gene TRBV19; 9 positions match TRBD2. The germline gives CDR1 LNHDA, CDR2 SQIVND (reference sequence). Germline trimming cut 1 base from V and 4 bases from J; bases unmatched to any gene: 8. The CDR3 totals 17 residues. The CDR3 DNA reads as TGTGCCAGTAGTATAGCGATAGCGGGGGACTTATACAATGAGCAGTTCTTC. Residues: CASSIAIAGDLYNEQFF.

The CDR3 DNA is TGTGCCAGCAGCTTAGCTCTCGCGGGTATCTCCTCCTATGGCTACACCTTC. It translates to CASSLALAGISSYGYTF. V is TRBV7-2 and J is TRBJ1-2, with unresolved D. V lost 0 bases and J 4 bases, leaving 18 bases between the germline ends. The CDR3 covers 17 residues. Germline loops: CDR1 SGHTA, CDR2 FQGNSA.

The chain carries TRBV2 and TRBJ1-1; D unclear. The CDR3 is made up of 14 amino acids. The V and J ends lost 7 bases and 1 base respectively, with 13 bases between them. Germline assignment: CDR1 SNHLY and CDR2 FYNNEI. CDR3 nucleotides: TGTGCCAGCAAGGAGGGCACCCAGAACACTGAAGCTTTCTTT. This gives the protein CASKEGTQNTEAFF.

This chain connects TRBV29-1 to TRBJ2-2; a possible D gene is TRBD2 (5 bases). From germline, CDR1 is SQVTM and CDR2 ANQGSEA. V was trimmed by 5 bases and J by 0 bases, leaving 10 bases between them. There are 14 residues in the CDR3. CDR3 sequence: CSVREGANTGELFF. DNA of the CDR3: TGCAGCGTTCGTGAGGGAGCGAACACCGGGGAGCTGTTTTTT.

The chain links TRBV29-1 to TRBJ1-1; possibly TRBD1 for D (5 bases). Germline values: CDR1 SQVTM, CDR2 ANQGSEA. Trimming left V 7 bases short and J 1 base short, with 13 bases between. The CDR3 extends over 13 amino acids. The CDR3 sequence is CSALFTGNTEAFF. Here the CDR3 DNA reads TGCAGCGCCTTATTTACAGGGAACACTGAAGCTTTCTTT.

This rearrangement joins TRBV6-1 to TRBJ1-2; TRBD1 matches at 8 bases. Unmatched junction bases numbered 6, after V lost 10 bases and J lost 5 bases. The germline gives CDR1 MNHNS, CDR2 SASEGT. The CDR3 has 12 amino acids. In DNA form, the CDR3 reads TGTGCCACCCTCGGACAGGGATATGGCTACACCTTC. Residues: CATLGQGYGYTF.

CDR3 DNA: TGTGCCAGCAGAGCGGACAGCAGCAATCAGCCCCAGCATTTT. The encoded protein is CASRADSSNQPQHF. The genes are TRBV2 and TRBJ1-5, with TRBD1 as a possible D gene (6 bases). This CDR3 is built from 14 residues. The germline V gene has CDR1 SNHLY and CDR2 FYNNEI. V was pared by 6 bases and J by 1 base, with 10 bases between.

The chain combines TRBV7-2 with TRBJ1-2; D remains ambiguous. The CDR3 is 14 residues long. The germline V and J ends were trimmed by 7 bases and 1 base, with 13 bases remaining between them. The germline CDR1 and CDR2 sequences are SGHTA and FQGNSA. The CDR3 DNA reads TGTGCCAGCACCCCGCCCGGGTATAACTATGGCTACACCTTC. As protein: CASTPPGYNYGYTF.

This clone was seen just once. CDR3 in amino acids: CASSQDGAPYGYTF. The CDR3 nucleotides are TGTGCCAGCAGCCAAGATGGGGCCCCCTATGGCTACACCTTC. This sequence joins TRBV14 and TRBJ1-2; maybe TRBD1 (5 bases). V lost 0 bases, J lost 4 bases, and 9 bases lay in between. The CDR3 contains 14 residues. Looked up from germline, CDR1 is SGHDN and CDR2 is FVKESK.

CDR3 region: CAGGQQGGETQYF. In DNA, the CDR3 is TGTGCCGGAGGGCAGCAGGGAGGAGAGACCCAGTACTTC. The chain joins TRBV7-2 to TRBJ2-5, with TRBD2 as a possible D gene (6 bases). The germline V gene encodes CDR1 SGHTA and CDR2 FQGNSA. The length of the CDR3 is 13 residues. Trimming took off 11 bases at V and 4 bases at J, with 17 bases between the two ends.